This T cell receptor (beta chain) was sequenced in a study of T-cell memory formation after mild COVID-19. Study summary: Across donors, TCR clusters were largely donor specific. Broader study findings: Clones contracting over day 15 to 85 were CD4/CD8 balanced, with later expanders leaning CD4+. Shrinking CD4+ clones resided mostly in CM and EM, and CD8+ ones in EMRA.

This clonotype showed up just a few times. Its target is not known. V shed 0 bases and J 0 bases; nucleotides not matched to a gene: 3. The CDR3 has 16 residues. The V gene's germline CDR1 is SGHRS and CDR2 YFSETQ. MiXCR was run by TCRdb on the 5' RACE reads, yielding one entry per CDR3 protein. The repertoire holds hundreds of thousands of distinct CDR3 sequences, about 23% seen once, with around 13% in the top ten. V and J are TRBV5-1 and TRBJ2-1, with 7 nucleotides matching TRBD2. Sequencing was carried out using PBMCs or a T cell subset sorted from them (not recorded which). This TCR derives from an adult woman who had mild COVID-19 (a few samples of this study predate the infection). Cell type and time point are not known. Here the CDR3 reads CASSLAGLDSYNEQFF. CDR3 nucleotides: TGCGCCAGCAGCTTGGCCGGACTAGACTCCTACAATGAGCAGTTCTTC.